A selection of T cell receptor beta chains follows, all from one sample in a study of early T cells in non-severe SARS-CoV-2 infection. MiXCR was run by TCRdb on the 5' RACE reads, yielding one entry per CDR3 protein. The data hold approximately 89,000 distinct CDR3 sequences, with over 13% observed a single time. Material: whole blood. The receptors originated from an adult who was a healthcare worker with PCR-confirmed SARS-CoV-2 infection or an uninfected control (not recorded which). CDR3s include the opening cysteine and the closing phenylalanine or tryptophan. The order of the fields is D gene, J gene, V gene, clone size, CDR3 DNA, CDR3 protein. A D gene is named only where the DNA matches it firmly. Rows may omit the clone size; those that give it use once, few, many or a size class.

>NA|TRBJ1-2|TRBV29-1|NA
TGCAGCGTACAGGGTGACTATGGCTACACCTTC
CSVQGDYGYTF
>NA|TRBJ2-1|TRBV29-1|many
TGCAGCCATGGAGGGCATGAGCAGTTCTTC
CSHGGHEQFF
>TRBD1|TRBJ1-1|TRBV20-1|many
TGCAGTGCTAGCAAAAGGGGGCTTGAAGCTTTCTTT
CSASKRGLEAFF
>NA|TRBJ2-2|TRBV7-9|NA
TGTGCCAGCAGCCCCGCCACAGGGCTAAACACCGGGGAGCTGTTTTTT
CASSPATGLNTGELFF
>NA|TRBJ2-3|TRBV27|few
TGTGCCAGCAGTTTGTCTCTGGCTAGAGATACGCAGTATTTT
CASSLSLARDTQYF
>TRBD1|TRBJ1-2|TRBV5-1|few
TGCGCCAGCAGCCAACCGGGACAGAACTATGGCTACACCTTC
CASSQPGQNYGYTF
>NA|TRBJ2-7|TRBV12-3/TRBV12-4|NA
TGTGCCAGCACCATGACTGGCTACGAGCAGTACTTC
CASTMTGYEQYF
>TRBD1|TRBJ2-2|TRBV7-9|many
TGTGCCAGCAGTCCAGACAGGGGAGCCGTAACCGGGGAGCTGTTTTTT
CASSPDRGAVTGELFF
>TRBD1|TRBJ2-2|TRBV27|NA
TGTGCCAGCAGTACGCCCGGGACAGGTTGGGGCACCGGGGAGCTGTTTTTT
CASSTPGTGWGTGELFF
>TRBD2|TRBJ2-1|TRBV5-1|few
TGCGCCAGCAGCTTGACTAGCGGGAACAATGAGCAGTTCTTC
CASSLTSGNNEQFF
>NA|TRBJ1-5|TRBV6-1|NA
TGTGCCAGCAGGCCAGGGTACAAAGAACAGCCCCAGCATTTT
CASRPGYKEQPQHF
>TRBD2|TRBJ2-7|TRBV5-1|few
TGCGCCAGCAGCTCCTTAGCGGGGGGCCAACCATCCTACGAGCAGTACTTC
CASSSLAGGQPSYEQYF